These 10 T cell receptor beta chains were sequenced from one sample in a study of T-cell memory formation after mild COVID-19. TCRdb re-called the 5' RACE reads with MiXCR, one entry per CDR3 protein. The sample has about 170,000 distinct CDR3 sequences, roughly 13% seen once; the top ten hold 2.5% to 4%. Sequences were obtained from PBMCs or a T cell subset sorted from them (not recorded which). The receptor set was obtained from a young man who had mild COVID-19 (a few samples of this study predate the infection). Cell type and time point are not known.

The gene calls are TRBV24-1 and TRBJ2-2; D remains ambiguous. Trimming stripped 7 bases from V and 5 bases from J, with 7 bases between. CDR1 is KGHDR, CDR2 SFDVKD, per germline. The CDR3 runs to 12 residues. Written as DNA, the CDR3 is TGTGCCACCAGCCGTGGGACCGGGGAGCTGTTTTTT. It translates to CATSRGTGELFF.

This rearrangement joins TRBV10-3 to TRBJ2-7; D gene ambiguous. This CDR3 comprises 15 residues. The V end was cut by 2 bases, the J end by 5 bases, with 16 bases between. Germline CDR1 and CDR2: ENHRY and SYGVKD. CDR3 in amino acids: CAISEKAGVRHEQYF. The CDR3 coding sequence is TGTGCCATCAGTGAGAAGGCAGGTGTAAGGCACGAGCAGTACTTC.

This clonotype came up a few times. The rearrangement uses TRBV5-4 and TRBJ2-3; D may correspond to TRBD1 or TRBD2 (6 bases each). From germline, CDR1 is SGHNT and CDR2 YYREEE (reference sequence). The CDR3 has 17 residues. Trimming took off 1 base at V and 1 base at J, with 16 bases between the two ends. The CDR3 sequence is CASSLSGANLGTDTQYF. CDR3 DNA: TGTGCCAGCAGCTTGTCGGGGGCGAATCTCGGCACAGATACGCAGTATTTT.

This clonotype occurred a few times. This chain joins TRBV29-1 and TRBJ2-5; D call uncertain. Germline V gene lookup returns CDR1 SQVTM and CDR2 ANQGSEA. The CDR3 loop spans 13 amino acids. Trimming cost V 7 bases and J 5 bases, with 17 bases left between them. The CDR3 DNA follows: TGCAGCGCCATGTCGGCCGCCGGGGAGACCCAGTACTTC. This sequence encodes CSAMSAAGETQYF.

The chain is built from TRBV5-1 and TRBJ2-5; possibly TRBD2 for D (5 bases). Germline CDR1 is SGHRS and CDR2 is YFSETQ. The CDR3 length is 15 residues. Trimming took off 0 bases at V and 5 bases at J, with 14 bases between the two ends. CDR3 DNA: TGCGCCAGCAGCTTGGGGGCCGGGGTGCAGGAGACCCAGTACTTC. It yields the protein CASSLGAGVQETQYF.

This clonotype has at least ten counts. The chain is built from TRBV6-5 and TRBJ1-2, with TRBD1 identical over 9 bases. Germline-derived CDR1 and CDR2 are MNHEY and SVGAGI. The CDR3 contains 15 residues. After removal of 4 bases from V and 8 bases from J, the junction contained 11 bases not matched to a gene. The CDR3 DNA sequence: TGTGCCAGCAGTTCAACGTCGGGGACAGGGCAAGGCTACACCTTC. Its protein product is CASSSTSGTGQGYTF.

The table lists this clonotype with many counts. V usage is TRBV5-1 and J usage is TRBJ2-5, with a tentative D call TRBD2 (5 bases). This CDR3 region has 15 residues. V was shortened by 4 bases and J by 4 bases, with 17 bases between the two germline ends. CDR1 SGHRS and CDR2 YFSETQ come from the germline V gene. The CDR3 region has the DNA TGCGCCAGCAGCGGCGGGTCTTCCTTCTTAGAGACCCAGTACTTC. Amino acids: CASSGGSSFLETQYF.

V is TRBV6-5 and J is TRBJ2-3, with 15 positions matching TRBD2. Trimming took 5 bases from V and 9 from J; bases not matched to a gene: 9. Germline loops: CDR1 MNHEY, CDR2 SVGAGI. This CDR3 comprises 16 residues. For the CDR3, the DNA is TGTGCCAGCAGTACCCTCGGACTAGCGGGGGGGCGGACGCAGTATTTT. This gives the protein CASSTLGLAGGRTQYF.

CDR3 protein: CASSLASGGATDTQYF. DNA of the CDR3: TGTGCCAGCAGCCTCGCTAGCGGGGGGGCCACAGATACGCAGTATTTT. The rearrangement links TRBV7-2 to TRBJ2-3; TRBD2 agrees at 12 bases. V gave up 5 bases and J gave up 2 bases; unmatched junction bases: 5. This CDR3 spans 16 amino acids. Germline CDR1 SGHTA, CDR2 FQGNSA.

This clonotype has just a few counts. The J gene is TRBJ1-4, the V gene TRBV6-1, with D possibly matching TRBD1 (5 bases). Germline loops: CDR1 MNHNS, CDR2 SASEGT. Trimming pared 2 bases from V and 13 bases from J, leaving 11 bases between. CDR3 length equals 12 residues. The CDR3 spells CASSETGRGLFF. Here the CDR3 DNA reads TGTGCCAGCAGTGAAACCGGGAGGGGACTGTTTTTT.